The present entry profiles one TCR beta chain with its context. The target antigen is unknown. The entry originates in a study of Ad26.COV2.S vaccination and SARS-CoV-2 variants. Points from the study as a whole: It was vaccine recipients, not placebo recipients, who had the higher spike-specific TCR breadth. Comparable non-spike TCR breadth was observed in vaccine and placebo recipients.

Germline CDR1 SGHTA, CDR2 FQGNSA. The CDR3 has 17 amino acids. Deletions cut 1 base from V and 0 bases from J, with 15 bases between. Treatment of the sample: roughly 18 received Ad26.COV2.S at low or high dose, single or two shots; roughly five received placebo; per-sample allocation not given. At day 63 after the first vaccine or placebo injection, samples were drawn. In Boston, an adult donor aged 18-55 years took part. Vaccination employed an Ad26 vector expressing the Wuhan-strain SARS-CoV-2 spike. Sequenced by immunoSEQ multiplex PCR; TCRdb stores in-frame clones only, minus some. The sample carries a few hundred thousand clones, over 75% recorded once.

This sequence originates from a person between 18 and 65 years old who received the Ad26.COV2.S COVID-19 vaccine or a placebo. Sequenced material: peripheral blood, taken in a trial of Ad26.COV2.S vaccine versus placebo. The V gene is TRBV7-2, the J gene TRBJ2-5, with TRBD2 as a possible D gene (5 bases). CDR3 coding DNA: TGTGCCAGCAGCTTAGTTGCCAGGTGGGAGTACCAAGAGACCCAGTACTTC. Translation gives CASSLVARWEYQETQYF.